Reported below is one T cell receptor beta chain. Its specificity is unknown. Germline V CDR1 and CDR2: MNHEY, SVGAGI. The CDR3 runs to 16 residues. Between the trimmed V and J ends, which lost 0 bases and 3 bases, there was a span of 14 bases. The entry originates in a study of regulatory T cells in long-lasting Graves disease. General study findings and limits: TRBV28 was favored in persistent disease, as were TRBJ1-2 and TRBJ2-5. Newly diagnosed Graves' patients had higher TCR diversity than persistent ones.

Construction of the TCR beta libraries employed iRepertoire HTBI primers in conjunction with Arm-PCR of CDR3 regions. As originally analysed: The study identified more than 55 TRBV and 13 to 15 TRBJ segments across samples. Via MiXCR, TCRdb re-called the multiplex PCR reads, giving one row per CDR3 protein. For this entry, the V and J calls and clone size follow TCRdb and not the study's own pipeline. The table lists about 240,000 distinct CDR3 sequences, about 19% of them singletons. Time point of the sample: newly diagnosed GD, antithyroid drugs for less than 3 months. PBMC RNA was the source of the TCR library.

This material consisted of peripheral blood mononuclear cells (PBMCs), taken at new diagnosis, from a patient treated with antithyroid drugs. This sequence was found in a female donor with Graves disease. The chain carries TRBV6-5 and TRBJ1-2; D remains ambiguous. CDR3 loop: CASSYSRAPQDYGYTF. The CDR3 DNA follows: TGTGCCAGCAGTTACTCGAGAGCTCCTCAGGACTATGGCTACACCTTC.